The 8 T cell receptor beta chains in this list originate from one sample, sequenced in a study of shared clonotypes between healthy human individuals. The repertoire was sequenced with immunoSEQ multiplex PCR; TCRdb's copy has only in-frame clones and lacks some. The sample holds about 1.1 million clones, 75% to 80% seen once. Sequencing was carried out using memory CD4+ T cells from PBMCs. Subset specified: CD45RA-negative fraction. The receptors stem from a man between 18 and 35 years old in good health. Some clones in this sample may be carry-over from other donors' samples.

The gene calls are TRBV28 and TRBJ1-2, with 8 bases fitting TRBD1. Germline V gene sequence: CDR1 MDHEN, CDR2 SYDVKM. V shed 6 bases and J 5 bases; nucleotides not matched to a gene: 14. CDR3 length equals 16 residues. The CDR3 protein is CASSSNRGRGYYGYTF. Here the CDR3 DNA reads TGTGCCAGCAGCTCCAACAGGGGGAGGGGTTATTATGGCTACACCTTC.

This rearrangement joins TRBV9 to TRBJ1-1; TRBD1 is a possible D gene (6 bases). CDR1 is SGDLS and CDR2 is YYNGEE in the germline V gene. V lost 0 bases, J lost 0 bases, and 9 bases lay in between. The CDR3 contains 15 residues. Here the CDR3 reads CASSVGGQMNTEAFF. DNA for the CDR3: TGTGCCAGCAGCGTAGGCGGACAGATGAACACTGAAGCTTTCTTT.

The rearrangement links TRBV5-1 to TRBJ2-2; 14 nucleotides line up with TRBD2. Germline V CDR1 and CDR2: SGHRS, YFSETQ. Trimming cost V 6 bases and J 4 bases; bases outside gene matches: 5. This CDR3 is 16 amino acids long. The CDR3, as DNA: TGCGCCAGCACCCGACTAGCGGGAGGGGGCACCGGGGAGCTGTTTTTT. Residues: CASTRLAGGGTGELFF.

This clone appeared a few times. The J gene is TRBJ1-2, the V gene TRBV7-3; no firm D call. The germline gives CDR1 SGHTA, CDR2 FQGTGA. The V gene lost 2 bases and the J gene lost 7 bases, with 8 bases spanning the gap. CDR3 length: 12 residues. The CDR3 nucleotides read TGTGCCAGCAGCTTAGGTTTCGGTGGCTACACCTTC. Encoded protein: CASSLGFGGYTF.

The J gene is TRBJ2-4, the V gene TRBV5-8; no clear D. The V end lost 0 bases, the J end lost 3 bases, and 10 bases lay between the germline ends. Germline values: CDR1 SGHTS, CDR2 YDEGEE. This CDR3 is built from 15 residues. The CDR3 region is CASSLGQAHKNIQYF. The CDR3 DNA reads as TGTGCCAGCAGCTTGGGTCAAGCACACAAAAACATTCAGTACTTC.

The chain is built from TRBV4-1 and TRBJ2-1; 8 bases map to TRBD2. Germline V gene lookup returns CDR1 MGHRA and CDR2 YSYEKL. V dropped 1 base and J dropped 7; count of bases not matched to a gene: 9. The CDR3 consists of 16 residues. The DNA for the CDR3 is TGCGCCAGCAGCCAAGTGGCAATGCAGCGGGAGAATGAGCAGTTCTTC. It encodes CASSQVAMQRENEQFF.

This clone appeared a single time. The chain employs TRBV18 and TRBJ2-1; D may match TRBD1 or TRBD2 (5 bases each). The germline V gene encodes CDR1 KGHSH and CDR2 LQKENI. This CDR3 contains 17 residues. With 6 bases removed from V and 5 bases from J, the gap between germline ends came to 23 bases. The CDR3 here is CASSLQRIQGVDNEQFF. The CDR3 DNA reads TGTGCCAGCTCCCTCCAGAGGATTCAGGGAGTGGACAATGAGCAGTTCTTC. The full variable domain, with the rest looked up from reference TRBV18 and TRBJ2-1, is NAGVMQNPRHLVRRRGQEARLRCSPMKGHSHVYWYRQLPEEGLKFMVYLQKENIIDESGMPKERFSAEFPKEGPSILRIQQVVRGDSAAYFCASSLQRIQGVDNEQFFGPGTRLTVL.

V gene TRBV30 combines with J gene TRBJ1-1; weak D call: TRBD1 (6 bases). Germline loops: CDR1 GTSNPN, CDR2 SVGIG (reference sequence). The V end lost 0 bases, the J end lost 6 bases, and 14 bases lay between the germline ends. The CDR3 contains 14 residues. DNA for the CDR3: TGTGCCTGGAGTGTACCCGGGGGCGCGGCTGAAGCTTTCTTT. Translated: CAWSVPGGAAEAFF.